These 32 T cell receptor beta chains were sequenced from one sample in a study of CD8 T cells in Susac syndrome. Random hexamers primed reverse transcription of 0.5 to 1 ug RNA. TCRdb analysed the immunoSEQ multiplex PCR reads with MiXCR anew, one entry per CDR3 protein. The data contain about 300,000 distinct CDR3 sequences, approximately 89% of them seen just once; the ten biggest clones take up around 0.18%. The sequenced sample consisted of CD8+ T cells from PBMCs. These receptor sequences come from a human donor with multiple sclerosis.

V usage is TRBV2 and J usage is TRBJ1-4, with 8 bases lining up with TRBD1. The CDR3 runs to 17 residues. CDR1 and CDR2 (germline): SNHLY, FYNNEI. With V trimmed by 0 bases and J by 10 bases, 13 bases remained unmatched. DNA of the CDR3: TGTGCCAGCAGTGAAGCCCGGGACAGGCCCGCGGGGGGAAAACTGTTTTTT. Residues: CASSEARDRPAGGKLFF.

The count of this clonotype is one. This chain uses TRBV2 with TRBJ2-1, with 8 bases identical to TRBD2. Germline CDR1 is SNHLY and CDR2 is FYNNEI. J lost 3 bases, V lost 3 bases, and 4 bases had no gene match. The CDR3 is 15 amino acids. This CDR3 is CASSDDGRDYNEQFF. Here the CDR3 DNA reads TGTGCCAGCAGTGATGACGGGAGGGACTACAATGAGCAGTTCTTC.

This clonotype was picked up a small number of times. The chain uses TRBV9 and TRBJ2-7, with D possibly TRBD1 on 6 matching bases. V gave up 4 bases and J gave up 2 bases, with 10 bases separating them. The CDR3 is 13 residues long. The V gene's germline CDR1 is SGDLS and CDR2 YYNGEE. The CDR3 sequence is CASSSGVPYEQYF. CDR3 DNA: TGTGCCAGCAGCTCAGGGGTCCCCTACGAGCAGTACTTC.

This clonotype occurred once. This chain connects TRBV21-1 to TRBJ2-1; the listed D gene, TRBD2, was not tested against the DNA. TRBV21-1 is annotated as a pseudogene. This CDR3 comprises 12 residues. CDR3 in DNA: TGTGCCTGCGGCGAGGGATGGGATGAGCAGTTCTTC. Amino acids: CACGEGWDEQFF.

The chain employs TRBV21-1 and TRBJ1-1. TRBV21-1 is termed a pseudogene. The CDR3 is made up of 13 amino acids. CDR3 in DNA: TGTGCCAGCAGCAAAAGGCCCCTTCTAGGAGCTTTCTTT. The encoded protein is CASSKRPLLGAFF.

The V and J genes are TRBV28 and TRBJ1-5, with D perhaps matching TRBD1 (6 bases). CDR1 is MDHEN, CDR2 SYDVKM, per germline. V was clipped by 8 bases and J by 2 bases, with 13 bases between them. The CDR3 is 14 amino acids. The CDR3 nucleotides read TGTGCCAGCCGAGCCGGGGGGCGCAATCAGCCCCAGCATTTT. This codes for CASRAGGRNQPQHF.

This chain connects TRBV7-9 to TRBJ2-2; the D is unclear. Trimming shortened V by 4 bases and J by 4 bases, and 16 bases separated the two germline ends. Germline V gene sequence: CDR1 SEHNR, CDR2 FQNEAQ (reference sequence). This CDR3 is built from 16 residues. This CDR3 is CASSYPAQASTGELFF. Here the CDR3 DNA reads TGTGCCAGCAGCTACCCCGCCCAAGCATCCACCGGGGAGCTGTTTTTT.

This chain links TRBV11-2 with TRBJ2-1; the match to TRBD1 covers 8 bases. The CDR3 length is 18 residues. Germline V gene data show CDR1 as SGHAT and CDR2 as FQNNGV. V lost 5 bases to trimming and J lost 5 bases; unmatched junction nucleotides: 17. In nucleotides, the CDR3 is TGTGCCAGCAGCCCCACCCCCTCACCAGGGGGCCGAAACAATGAGCAGTTCTTC. Protein sequence: CASSPTPSPGGRNNEQFF.

In DNA, the CDR3 is TGTGCCAGTAGTATCCGCCCTATCTGGACTGAAGCTTTCTTT. This encodes CASSIRPIWTEAFF. This chain links TRBV19 with TRBJ1-1; D unclear. CDR3 length: 14 amino acids. Germline loops: CDR1 LNHDA, CDR2 SQIVND (reference sequence). V was cut by 3 bases and J by 5 bases, with 13 bases left in between.

The V gene is TRBV4-1, the J gene TRBJ1-2; a weak D match, TRBD1 (6 bases). The CDR3 is 15 amino acids. CDR1 is MGHRA, CDR2 YSYEKL, per germline. Trimming removed 1 base at V and 4 bases at J, with 13 bases between. The DNA of the CDR3 is TGCGCCAGCAGCCAAGTTCGAGGGGGAGGCTATGGCTACACCTTC. Translation gives CASSQVRGGGYGYTF.

The chain couples TRBV27 to TRBJ2-3; 7 bases are a match to TRBD2. The CDR3 runs to 18 residues. Trimming at V came to 4 bases and at J to 0 bases, leaving 13 bases not matched to a gene. Germline lookup yields CDR1 MNHEY and CDR2 SMNVEV (reference sequence). CDR3 coding DNA: TGTGCCAGCAGTTCGACTAGCTCCGGGTTGGGTAGCACAGATACGCAGTATTTT. Translating gives CASSSTSSGLGSTDTQYF.

This clonotype came up once. This chain uses TRBV10-3 with TRBJ2-5, with D hard to call. The CDR3 contains 15 residues. V lost 0 bases and J lost 5, with 13 bases in between. Looked up from germline, CDR1 is ENHRY and CDR2 is SYGVKD. DNA of the CDR3: TGTGCCATCAGTGAGTCGGGCGGCACGGCGGAGACCCAGTACTTC. As protein: CAISESGGTAETQYF.

J is TRBJ1-1 and V is TRBV23-1; TRBD1 matches 7 bases. TRBV23-1 is an ORF, with its function uncertain. The ends lost 0 bases at V and 6 bases at J; junction bases unmatched: 4. CDR3 length: 14 amino acids. CDR3 sequence reads: CASSQSGQRAEAFF. The CDR3 coding sequence is TGCGCCAGCAGTCAATCGGGACAGCGGGCTGAAGCTTTCTTT.

The rearrangement uses TRBV28 and TRBJ2-1; D call uncertain. There are 13 residues in the CDR3. Germline V gene data show CDR1 as MDHEN and CDR2 as SYDVKM. Trimming shortened V by 2 bases and J by 7 bases, and 9 bases separated the two germline ends. DNA for the CDR3: TGTGCCAGCAGTTTACTAACACTGAATGAGCAGTTCTTC. It translates to CASSLLTLNEQFF.

The V and J genes are TRBV4-3 and TRBJ1-1, with TRBD1 as a possible D gene (6 bases). Trimming took off 0 bases at V and 1 base at J, with 15 bases between the two ends. From germline, CDR1 is LGHNA and CDR2 YSLEER. CDR3 length equals 17 residues. The CDR3, as DNA: TGCGCCAGCAGCCAAGATAGGGGGGAAAATTCGAACACTGAAGCTTTCTTT. Its translation: CASSQDRGENSNTEAFF.

This chain connects TRBV12-3 or TRBV12-4 to TRBJ2-1; 7 nucleotides align to TRBD1. The CDR3 is 14 residues long. V dropped 1 base and J dropped 7; count of bases not matched to a gene: 4. The CDR3 spells CASSLETGLNEQFF. As DNA, the CDR3 is TGTGCCAGCAGTTTAGAGACAGGGTTAAATGAGCAGTTCTTC.

The V gene is TRBV6-1, the J gene TRBJ2-3; D gene unclear. The CDR3 consists of 15 residues. CDR1 and CDR2 (germline): MNHNS, SASEGT. V was shortened by 7 bases and J by 3 bases, with 17 bases between the two germline ends. This CDR3 reads CASTPRVGSTDTQYF. DNA of the CDR3: TGTGCCAGCACCCCCCGGGTGGGGTCGACAGATACGCAGTATTTT.

The chain joins TRBV27 to TRBJ2-1; 8 bases match TRBD2. Germline trimming cut 1 base from V and 1 base from J; bases unmatched to any gene: 6. This CDR3 has 17 residues. The V gene's germline CDR1 is MNHEY and CDR2 SMNVEV (reference sequence). The CDR3 DNA reads as TGTGCCAGCAGTTTATACCAAGCGGGAGCTTCCTACAATGAGCAGTTCTTC. Its protein product is CASSLYQAGASYNEQFF.

The chain employs TRBV12-3 or TRBV12-4 and TRBJ2-1, with D possibly being TRBD2 (6 bases). V shed 5 bases and J shed 9 bases, with 17 bases lying between them. The CDR3 has 14 residues. CDR3 region: CASSPEGGPVEQFF. Written as DNA, the CDR3 is TGTGCCAGCAGTCCAGAAGGAGGGCCGGTTGAGCAGTTCTTC.

This clonotype was observed once. The gene calls are TRBV24-1 and TRBJ2-1; no clear D. The germline gives CDR1 KGHDR, CDR2 SFDVKD. V shed 5 bases and J shed 3 bases, with 10 bases lying between them. This CDR3 comprises 14 residues. The CDR3, as DNA: TGTGCCACCAGTGGTGGAGAAGTCTACAATGAGCAGTTCTTC. This codes for CATSGGEVYNEQFF.

The chain links TRBV6-6 to TRBJ1-1, with D unresolved. This CDR3 is 11 amino acids long. Trimming removed 8 bases at V and 5 bases at J, with 9 bases between. CDR1 MNHNY and CDR2 SVGAGI come from the germline V gene (reference sequence). CDR3 nucleotides: TGTGCCAGCGGTATGGGGACTGAAGCTTTCTTT. Encoded protein: CASGMGTEAFF.

The chain has TRBV20-1 and TRBJ2-1, with TRBD1 as a possible D gene (5 bases). The germline V gene has CDR1 DFQATT and CDR2 SNEGSKA (reference sequence). This CDR3 is built from 16 residues. The germline V and J ends were trimmed by 2 bases and 0 bases, with 14 bases remaining between them. The CDR3 sequence: CSARTLGLSSYNEQFF. Here the CDR3 DNA reads TGCAGTGCTAGAACCTTGGGGCTTAGCTCCTACAATGAGCAGTTCTTC.

This clonotype turned up a few times. V and J are TRBV4-2 and TRBJ2-2; D is possibly TRBD2 (6 bases). Germline values: CDR1 LGHNA, CDR2 YNFKEQ. With 5 bases removed from V and 2 bases from J, the gap between germline ends came to 9 bases. The CDR3 has 14 amino acids. The CDR3 sequence: CASSWDLNTGELFF. DNA for the CDR3: TGTGCCAGCAGCTGGGACTTAAACACCGGGGAGCTGTTTTTT.

The chain couples TRBV6-2 or TRBV6-3 to TRBJ2-1; tentative D call: TRBD2 (6 bases). Germline V gene sequence: CDR1 MNHEY, CDR2 SVGEGT. The CDR3 spans 14 residues. Trimming stripped 4 bases from V and 10 bases from J, with 17 bases between. The CDR3 coding sequence is TGTGCCAGCAGTTCGGGACTTCCACCCAGCGAGCAGTTCTTC. Its translation: CASSSGLPPSEQFF.

The rearrangement joins TRBV2 to TRBJ2-5, with a weak D call TRBD2 (6 bases). Germline V lookup: CDR1 SNHLY, CDR2 FYNNEI. The V and J ends lost 6 bases and 3 bases respectively, with 20 bases between them. There are 16 residues in the CDR3. CDR3 bases: TGTGCCAGCAGCTCCGAACTACTAGCAGTTGAAGAGACCCAGTACTTC. Protein sequence: CASSSELLAVEETQYF.

In its sample, this clonotype was seen once. V and J are TRBV20-1 and TRBJ2-1; D remains unclear. CDR3 length equals 11 residues. The germline gives CDR1 DFQATT, CDR2 SNEGSKA (reference sequence). V lost 5 bases to trimming and J lost 7 bases, with 9 bases between them. CDR3 DNA sequence: TGCAGTGCTTATACTCTTAATGAGCAGTTCTTC. Translated, it gives CSAYTLNEQFF.

The chain employs TRBV5-4 and TRBJ2-1, with a weak D call TRBD1 (6 bases). Trimming cost V 4 bases and J 10 bases, with 18 bases left between them. Germline-derived CDR1 and CDR2 are SGHNT and YYREEE (reference sequence). The CDR3 totals 14 residues. The CDR3 region has the DNA TGTGCCAGCAGCCCCCGACTGGGGGCGGTGGAGCAGTTCTTC. This sequence encodes CASSPRLGAVEQFF. The full variable domain, with the rest looked up from reference TRBV5-4 and TRBJ2-1, is ETGVTQSPTHLIKTRGQQVTLRCSSQSGHNTVSWYQQALGQGPQFIFQYYREEENGRGNFPPRFSGLQFPNYSSELNVNALELDDSALYLCASSPRLGAVEQFFGPGTRLTVL.

The chain combines TRBV7-9 with TRBJ1-4; D is undetermined. The CDR3 contains 15 residues. V was pared by 5 bases and J by 8 bases, with 18 bases between. The V gene's germline CDR1 is SEHNR and CDR2 FQNEAQ (reference sequence). CDR3: CASSDSRPGGEKLFF. The CDR3 bases are TGTGCCAGCAGCGACTCCCGGCCGGGCGGGGAAAAACTGTTTTTT.

This clonotype appeared a few times. J is TRBJ1-5 and V is TRBV7-2; no reliable D call. Trimming took off 5 bases at V and 3 bases at J, with 17 bases between the two ends. Germline lookup yields CDR1 SGHTA and CDR2 FQGNSA. The CDR3 covers 16 residues. CDR3 residues: CASSHRAWIDNQPQHF. The CDR3 DNA reads as TGTGCCAGCAGCCACCGCGCTTGGATCGACAATCAGCCCCAGCATTTT. Drawing the rest from reference TRBV7-2 and TRBJ1-5, the complete variable domain is GAGVSQSPSNKVTEKGKDVELRCDPISGHTALYWYRQSLGQGLEFLIYFQGNSAPDKSGLPSDRFSAERTGGSVSTLTIQRTQQEDSAVYLCASSHRAWIDNQPQHFGDGTRLSIL.

The chain combines TRBV2 with TRBJ2-1; D is undetermined. The V end was cut by 6 bases, the J end by 8 bases, with 17 bases between. Germline values: CDR1 SNHLY, CDR2 FYNNEI. This CDR3 has 14 amino acids. The CDR3 DNA follows: TGTGCCAGCAGGCGTTCGGCGTTATGGGATGAGCAGTTCTTC. It is translated as CASRRSALWDEQFF.

The chain combines TRBV30 with TRBJ2-7, with 7 bases that match TRBD1. CDR1 is GTSNPN, CDR2 SVGIG, per germline (reference sequence). This CDR3 comprises 13 residues. The junction had 6 bases not matched to a gene; V was cut back by 0 bases and J by 7 bases. The CDR3 spells CAWSVSDRLEQYF. In nucleotides, the CDR3 is TGTGCCTGGAGTGTCTCGGACAGGCTGGAGCAGTACTTC. Supplemented by reference TRBV30 and TRBJ2-7, the full variable domain reads SQTIHQWPATLVQPVGSPLSLECTVEGTSNPNLYWYRQAAGRGLQLLFYSVGIGQISSEVPQNLSASRPQDRQFILSSKKLLLSDSGFYLCAWSVSDRLEQYFGPGTRLTVT.

The chain is built from TRBV25-1 and TRBJ1-2; D perhaps matches TRBD1 (5 bases). V shed 5 bases and J shed 5 bases, with 18 bases lying between them. This CDR3 is built from 15 residues. Germline values: CDR1 MGHDK, CDR2 SYGVNS. The CDR3 is CASSSSLGPFYGYTF. DNA of the CDR3: TGTGCCAGCAGTTCGTCTTTGGGACCTTTTTATGGCTACACCTTC.